A selection of T cell receptor beta chains follows, all from one sample in a study of cytomegalovirus exposure and HLA in healthy donors. Using immunoSEQ multiplex PCR, the repertoire was profiled, and TCRdb retains in-frame clones only, with some absent. Of approximately 140,000 clones listed, just over 75% are singletons. The sequenced sample consisted of PBMCs. These TCRs come from a woman aged 45-65 years in good health and CMV-seronegative. CDR3s include the opening cysteine and the closing phenylalanine or tryptophan. A D gene is named only where the DNA matches it firmly.

d_gene: .
v_gene: TRBV19
j_gene: TRBJ1-2
CDR3aa: CASSIQGRGGYTF

d_gene: .
v_gene: TRBV29-1
j_gene: TRBJ1-1
CDR3aa: CSVTQGSNPEAFF

d_gene: .
v_gene: TRBV4-3
j_gene: TRBJ1-1
CDR3aa: CASSLGQQNTEAFF

d_gene: .
v_gene: TRBV18
j_gene: TRBJ2-5
CDR3aa: CASSPYQETQYF

d_gene: .
v_gene: TRBV19
j_gene: TRBJ1-5
CDR3aa: CASSIDPGGAANSNQPQHF

d_gene: .
v_gene: TRBV6-1
j_gene: TRBJ1-1
CDR3aa: CASSNQGTRGTEAFF

d_gene: .
v_gene: TRBV30
j_gene: TRBJ1-1
CDR3aa: CAWSNDRFTEAFF

d_gene: TRBD1
v_gene: TRBV10-3
j_gene: TRBJ1-5
CDR3aa: CAISAQGQGPRWNQPQHF

d_gene: TRBD1
v_gene: TRBV6-5
j_gene: TRBJ1-2
CDR3aa: CASSPRGRANYGYTF

d_gene: .
v_gene: TRBV18
j_gene: TRBJ1-5
CDR3aa: CASSPLAYNSNQPQHF

d_gene: .
v_gene: TRBV7-9
j_gene: TRBJ2-1
CDR3aa: CASSLDLSGLEQFF

d_gene: .
v_gene: TRBV30
j_gene: TRBJ1-2
CDR3aa: CAWRDTGLGYTF

d_gene: .
v_gene: TRBV6-1
j_gene: TRBJ1-4
CDR3aa: CASSAKTTNEKLFF

d_gene: .
v_gene: TRBV19
j_gene: TRBJ2-7
CDR3aa: CASSIAAPSSYEQYF

d_gene: TRBD1
v_gene: TRBV5-5
j_gene: TRBJ2-7
CDR3aa: CASSNPGQGTYEQYF

d_gene: TRBD1
v_gene: TRBV7-2
j_gene: TRBJ1-2
CDR3aa: CASSIDRGRGSDGYTF

d_gene: .
v_gene: TRBV6-1
j_gene: TRBJ1-3
CDR3aa: CASRPYKSSGNTIYF

d_gene: TRBD1
v_gene: TRBV7-3
j_gene: TRBJ1-1
CDR3aa: CASSLFGTVQNTEAFF

d_gene: .
v_gene: TRBV27
j_gene: TRBJ1-4
CDR3aa: CASSLAGSNEKLFF

d_gene: TRBD1
v_gene: TRBV4-3
j_gene: TRBJ1-2
CDR3aa: CASSDTDRVANYGYTF

d_gene: .
v_gene: TRBV30
j_gene: TRBJ2-3
CDR3aa: CAWSVGLPSTDTQYF

d_gene: TRBD1
v_gene: TRBV9
j_gene: TRBJ2-1
CDR3aa: CASSVARDRANNEQFF

d_gene: .
v_gene: TRBV29-1
j_gene: .
CDR3aa: CSVAGQSYEQYF

d_gene: TRBD2
v_gene: TRBV27
j_gene: TRBJ2-1
CDR3aa: CASSSGTSGYNEQFF

d_gene: TRBD1
v_gene: TRBV7-8
j_gene: TRBJ2-7
CDR3aa: CASSSARPGGGFGYEQYF

d_gene: .
v_gene: TRBV15
j_gene: TRBJ1-4
CDR3aa: CATSGGAATNEKLFF

d_gene: TRBD1
v_gene: TRBV29-1
j_gene: TRBJ2-3
CDR3aa: CSVVNTHRGRTDTQYF

d_gene: .
v_gene: TRBV30
j_gene: TRBJ2-1
CDR3aa: CAWSDRVWDEQFF

d_gene: .
v_gene: TRBV27
j_gene: TRBJ1-2
CDR3aa: CASRTAANYGYPF

d_gene: TRBD1
v_gene: TRBV10-3
j_gene: TRBJ2-5
CDR3aa: CAISVGGQGMETQYF

d_gene: .
v_gene: TRBV10-3
j_gene: TRBJ2-1
CDR3aa: CAINPGFGNEQFF

d_gene: .
v_gene: TRBV5-4
j_gene: TRBJ1-1
CDR3aa: CASTTGRMNTEAFF

d_gene: TRBD1
v_gene: TRBV2
j_gene: TRBJ2-1
CDR3aa: CASSRETGMDYNEQFF

d_gene: .
v_gene: TRBV4-1
j_gene: TRBJ1-1
CDR3aa: CASSQDGRMNTEAFF

d_gene: .
v_gene: TRBV7-9
j_gene: TRBJ2-2
CDR3aa: CASGSSRGTGELFF

d_gene: TRBD1
v_gene: TRBV18
j_gene: TRBJ1-1
CDR3aa: CASSPPGQGARDTEAFF

d_gene: TRBD1
v_gene: TRBV5-1
j_gene: TRBJ1-1
CDR3aa: CASSRGTVNTEAFF

d_gene: TRBD2
v_gene: TRBV27
j_gene: TRBJ2-2
CDR3aa: CASGLAGLRTGELFF

d_gene: TRBD2
v_gene: TRBV7-8
j_gene: TRBJ2-1
CDR3aa: CASSPNLAVGRDEQFF

d_gene: .
v_gene: TRBV5-1
j_gene: TRBJ1-2
CDR3aa: CASSSLGADYGYTF

d_gene: .
v_gene: TRBV6-5
j_gene: TRBJ1-2
CDR3aa: CASRNNPGSYGYTF

d_gene: TRBD1
v_gene: TRBV5-6
j_gene: TRBJ1-5
CDR3aa: CASSLRTGAYSNQPQHF

d_gene: TRBD2
v_gene: TRBV7-2
j_gene: TRBJ2-1
CDR3aa: CANSLTSGSNEQFF

d_gene: .
v_gene: TRBV30
j_gene: TRBJ1-5
CDR3aa: CAWGGGVNQPQNF

d_gene: .
v_gene: TRBV10-3
j_gene: TRBJ1-1
CDR3aa: CATLEVVSTEAFF

d_gene: TRBD2
v_gene: TRBV2
j_gene: TRBJ2-1
CDR3aa: CASSGLGTSATRVNEQFF

d_gene: TRBD1
v_gene: TRBV28
j_gene: TRBJ1-6
CDR3aa: CASSPVAGGISPLHF

d_gene: .
v_gene: TRBV4-1
j_gene: TRBJ1-5
CDR3aa: CASSQDGREPQNF

d_gene: .
v_gene: TRBV4-1
j_gene: TRBJ1-5
CDR3aa: CASSQAQVSNQPQHF

d_gene: TRBD1
v_gene: TRBV7-2
j_gene: TRBJ2-1
CDR3aa: CASSFRRGGTGGHNEQFF

d_gene: .
v_gene: TRBV6-6
j_gene: TRBJ2-5
CDR3aa: CASSYRWRGYF